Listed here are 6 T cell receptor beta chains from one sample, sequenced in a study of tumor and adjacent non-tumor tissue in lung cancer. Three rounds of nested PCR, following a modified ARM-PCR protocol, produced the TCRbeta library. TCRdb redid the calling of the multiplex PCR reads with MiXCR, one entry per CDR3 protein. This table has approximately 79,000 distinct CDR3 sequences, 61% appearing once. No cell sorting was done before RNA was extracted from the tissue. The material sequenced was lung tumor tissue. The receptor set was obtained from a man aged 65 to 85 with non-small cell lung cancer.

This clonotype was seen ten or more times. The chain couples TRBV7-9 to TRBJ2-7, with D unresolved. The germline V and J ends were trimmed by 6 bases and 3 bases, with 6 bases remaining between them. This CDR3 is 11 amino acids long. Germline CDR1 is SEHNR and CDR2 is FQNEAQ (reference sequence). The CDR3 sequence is CASSPLYEQYF. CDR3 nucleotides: TGTGCCAGCAGTCCCCTCTACGAGCAGTACTTC.

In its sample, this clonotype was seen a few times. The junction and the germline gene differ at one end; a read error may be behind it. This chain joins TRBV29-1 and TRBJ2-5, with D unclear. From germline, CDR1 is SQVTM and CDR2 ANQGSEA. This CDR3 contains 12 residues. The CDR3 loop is CSVVLTTETQYF. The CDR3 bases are TGCAGTGTTGTTCTAACTACGGAGACCCAGTACTTC.

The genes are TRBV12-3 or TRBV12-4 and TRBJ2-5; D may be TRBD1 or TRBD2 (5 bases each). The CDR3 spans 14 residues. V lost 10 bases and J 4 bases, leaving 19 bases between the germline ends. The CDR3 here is CANTPRRGRETQYF. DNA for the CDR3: TGTGCCAACACCCCCCGTAGGGGACGAGAGACCCAGTACTTC.

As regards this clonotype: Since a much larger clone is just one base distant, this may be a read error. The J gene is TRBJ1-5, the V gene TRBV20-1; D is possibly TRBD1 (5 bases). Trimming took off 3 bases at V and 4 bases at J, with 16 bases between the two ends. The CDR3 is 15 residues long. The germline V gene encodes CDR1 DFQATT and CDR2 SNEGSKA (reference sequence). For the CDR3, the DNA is TGCAGTGCTAGGAAGACAAGGGGCCGGAATCAGCCCCAGCATTTT. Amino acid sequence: CSARKTRGRNQPQHF.

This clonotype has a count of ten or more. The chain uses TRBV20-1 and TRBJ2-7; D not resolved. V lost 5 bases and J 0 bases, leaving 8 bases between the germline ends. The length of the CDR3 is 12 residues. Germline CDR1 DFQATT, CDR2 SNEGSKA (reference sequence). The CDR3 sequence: CSARGPSYEQYF. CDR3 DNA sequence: TGCAGTGCTCGCGGACCCTCCTACGAGCAGTACTTC.

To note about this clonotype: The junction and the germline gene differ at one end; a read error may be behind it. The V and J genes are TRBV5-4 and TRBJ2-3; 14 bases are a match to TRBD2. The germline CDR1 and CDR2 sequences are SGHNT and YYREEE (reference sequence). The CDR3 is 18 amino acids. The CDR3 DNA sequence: TGTGCCAGCAGCTTGGGGGTCGGGACTAGCGGGAGAACAGATACGCAATATTTT. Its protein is CASSLGVGTSGRTDTQYF.